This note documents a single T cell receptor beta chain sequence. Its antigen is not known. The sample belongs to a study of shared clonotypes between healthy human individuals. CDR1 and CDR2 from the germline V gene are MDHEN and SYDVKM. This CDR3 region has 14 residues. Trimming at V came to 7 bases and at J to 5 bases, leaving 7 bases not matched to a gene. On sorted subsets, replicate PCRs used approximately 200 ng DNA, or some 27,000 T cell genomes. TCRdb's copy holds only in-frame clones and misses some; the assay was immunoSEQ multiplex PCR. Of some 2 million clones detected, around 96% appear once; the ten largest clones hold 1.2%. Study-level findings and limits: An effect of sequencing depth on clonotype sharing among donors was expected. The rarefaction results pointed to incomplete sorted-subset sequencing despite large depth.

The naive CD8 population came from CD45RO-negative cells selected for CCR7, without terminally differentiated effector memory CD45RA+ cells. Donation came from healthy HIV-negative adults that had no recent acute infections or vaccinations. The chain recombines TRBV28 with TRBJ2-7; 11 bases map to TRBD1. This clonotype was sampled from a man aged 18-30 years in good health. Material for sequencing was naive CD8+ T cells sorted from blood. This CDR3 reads CASTHLGQGDEQYF. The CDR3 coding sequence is TGTGCCAGCACCCACCTGGGACAGGGGGACGAGCAGTACTTC.